The present T cell receptor beta chain was sequenced within a study of T-cell memory formation after mild COVID-19. The wider study: TCR clusters mostly belonged to single donors.

TCRdb re-analysed the 5' RACE reads in MiXCR, keeping a single row per CDR3 protein. The repertoire holds hundreds of thousands of distinct CDR3 sequences, with approximately 15% as singletons. Germline CDR1 is SEHNR and CDR2 is FQNEAQ (reference sequence). The CDR3 runs 17 residues. V lost 2 bases and J lost 8; bases outside the gene matches: 15. The study's findings and limits: Shrinking CD4+ clones resided mostly in CM and EM, and CD8+ ones in EMRA. Clones contracting across day 15 to 85 had a balanced CD4/CD8 profile; later expanding clones leaned CD4+. Pre-infection memory carried some responding clones, suggesting that cross-reactive memory joined.

About this clonotype itself: Its antigen is not identified.

This clonotype was obtained from a man younger than 30 who had mild COVID-19 (a few samples of this study predate the infection). Cell type and time point are not known. The chain combines TRBV7-9 with TRBJ2-1; 7 nucleotides agree with TRBD1. Sequenced input: PBMCs or a T cell subset sorted from them (not recorded which). The CDR3 nucleotides read TGTGCCAGCAGCTTAAGTCCCCGGGACAGTAGCTCCGATGAGCAGTTCTTC. Translation gives CASSLSPRDSSSDEQFF.